Below, 3 T cell receptor beta chains from the same sample are listed, as sequenced in a study of T cells after yellow fever vaccination. TCRdb independently ran MiXCR on the 5' RACE reads; one entry per CDR3 protein. Of some 500,000 distinct CDR3 sequences in the sample, approximately 13% are singletons; the top ten hold more than 12%. The sample here was PBMCs, taken on the day of the yellow fever booster vaccination. These receptors all come from a man aged 25 to 40 who received the YFV17D yellow fever vaccine.

This clonotype was detected ten times or more. The chain joins TRBV20-1 to TRBJ2-3; 12 bases agree with TRBD2. Germline loops: CDR1 DFQATT, CDR2 SNEGSKA (reference sequence). Trimming removed 5 bases from V and 1 base from J; junction bases left unmatched: 4. This CDR3 has 15 residues. The CDR3 bases are TGCAGTGCTCCGACTAGCGGGAGAGGCACAGATACGCAGTATTTT. This gives the protein CSAPTSGRGTDTQYF.

This sequence joins TRBV20-1 and TRBJ2-3; unclear D gene. Trimming removed 0 bases from V and 6 bases from J, with 13 bases in between. CDR1 is DFQATT, CDR2 SNEGSKA, per germline (reference sequence). The CDR3 length is 14 residues. The CDR3 nucleotides are TGCAGTGCTAGAGATAGGCGGCCCGCGGATACGCAGTATTTT. It specifies CSARDRRPADTQYF.

With regard to this clonotype: One end of the junction is discordant with germline, which a read error may explain. The V and J genes are TRBV20-1 and TRBJ2-3; the match to TRBD2 covers 7 bases. This CDR3 contains 16 residues. Looked up from germline, CDR1 is DFQATT and CDR2 is SNEGSKA (reference sequence). As DNA, the CDR3 is TGCTGTGCTAGAGATCCCCGGACTAGTTCTTCGGATACGCAGTATTTT. Translated: CCARDPRTSSSDTQYF.